The source of this T cell receptor beta chain is a study of blood T cells in healthy people across ages. Germline CDR1 and CDR2: SEHNR and FQNEAQ (reference sequence). CDR3 length: 13 residues. With 4 bases removed from V and 15 bases from J, the gap between germline ends came to 19 bases. As concerns this clonotype: Its cognate antigen is unknown.

For every donor, a draw yielded around 10 milliliters of peripheral blood. A second PCR, run for roughly 7 to 12 cycles, used a sample-barcoded 5' primer plus a J-beta primer mix. One entry per CDR3 protein, called by TCRdb with MiXCR from the 5' RACE reads. In the table there are about 1 million distinct CDR3 sequences, 45% of which are singletons. Study-wide results and caveats: Diversity estimated from one million T cells was considered an underestimate. Strong correlation linked observed beta diversity and percent naive T cells. The recorded TCR beta diversity per million T cells decreased in a roughly linear manner with age.

This TCR derives from an older woman in good health. V gene TRBV7-9 combines with J gene TRBJ2-1; perhaps TRBD2 as D (5 bases). The specimen was blood. As DNA, the CDR3 is TGTGCCAGCAGCTCTAGGGTAGTTACTAGTTTGTTCTTC. This translates into CASSSRVVTSLFF.